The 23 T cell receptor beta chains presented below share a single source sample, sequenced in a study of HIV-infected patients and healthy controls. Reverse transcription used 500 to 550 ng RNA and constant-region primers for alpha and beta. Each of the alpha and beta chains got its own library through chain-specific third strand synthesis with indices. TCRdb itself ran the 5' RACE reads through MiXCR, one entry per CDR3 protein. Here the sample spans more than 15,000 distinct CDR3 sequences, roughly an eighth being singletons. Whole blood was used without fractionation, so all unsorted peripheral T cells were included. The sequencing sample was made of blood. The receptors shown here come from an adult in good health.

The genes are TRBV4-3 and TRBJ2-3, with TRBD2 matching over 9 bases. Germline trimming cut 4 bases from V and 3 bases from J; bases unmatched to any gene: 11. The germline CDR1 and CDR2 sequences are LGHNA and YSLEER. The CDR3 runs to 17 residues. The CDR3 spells CASSLRPSGVLTDTQYF. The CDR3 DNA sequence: TGCGCCAGCAGCCTGCGACCTAGCGGGGTCTTAACAGATACGCAGTATTTT.

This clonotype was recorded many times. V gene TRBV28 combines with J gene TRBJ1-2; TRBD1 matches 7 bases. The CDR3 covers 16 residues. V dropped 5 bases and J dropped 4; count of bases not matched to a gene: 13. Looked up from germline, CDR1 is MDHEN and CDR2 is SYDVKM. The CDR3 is CASSAPRDRLIYGYTF. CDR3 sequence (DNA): TGTGCCAGCAGTGCTCCCCGGGACAGACTAATCTATGGCTACACCTTC.

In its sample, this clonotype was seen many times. The DNA of the CDR3 is TGTGCCAGCAGCCCGGACAGGGCCACCGGGGAGCTGTTTTTT. Its protein product is CASSPDRATGELFF. The J gene is TRBJ2-2, the V gene TRBV3-1, with 8 bases fitting TRBD1. The V segment lost 4 bases and the J segment 4 bases; nucleotides outside the gene matches: 2. The germline V gene encodes CDR1 LGHDT and CDR2 YNNKEL (reference sequence). The CDR3 is 14 amino acids.

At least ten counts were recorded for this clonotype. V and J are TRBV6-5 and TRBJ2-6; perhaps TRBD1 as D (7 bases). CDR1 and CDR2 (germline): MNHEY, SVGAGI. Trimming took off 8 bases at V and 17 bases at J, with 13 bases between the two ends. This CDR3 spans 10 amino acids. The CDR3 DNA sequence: TGTGCCAGCGGGGGGACAGTGTTGACTTTC. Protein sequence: CASGGTVLTF.

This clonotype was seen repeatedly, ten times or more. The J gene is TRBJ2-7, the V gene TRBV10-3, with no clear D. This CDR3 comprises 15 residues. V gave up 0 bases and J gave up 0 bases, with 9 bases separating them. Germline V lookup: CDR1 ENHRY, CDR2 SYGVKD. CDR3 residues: CAISESGLSSYEQYF. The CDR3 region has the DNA TGTGCCATCAGTGAGTCGGGGTTAAGCTCCTACGAGCAGTACTTC.

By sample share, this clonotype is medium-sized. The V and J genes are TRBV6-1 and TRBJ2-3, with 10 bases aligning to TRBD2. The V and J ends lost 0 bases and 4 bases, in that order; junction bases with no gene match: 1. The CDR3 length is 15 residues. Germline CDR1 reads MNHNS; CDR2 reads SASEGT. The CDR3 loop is CASSEASGGPDTQYF. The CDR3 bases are TGTGCCAGCAGTGAAGCTAGCGGGGGGCCAGATACGCAGTATTTT.

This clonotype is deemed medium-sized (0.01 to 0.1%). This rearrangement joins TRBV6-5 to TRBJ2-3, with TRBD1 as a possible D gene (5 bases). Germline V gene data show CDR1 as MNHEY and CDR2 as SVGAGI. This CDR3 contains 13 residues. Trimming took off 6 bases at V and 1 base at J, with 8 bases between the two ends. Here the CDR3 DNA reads TGTGCCAGCAGAGGCAGGGGCACAGATACGCAGTATTTT. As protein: CASRGRGTDTQYF.

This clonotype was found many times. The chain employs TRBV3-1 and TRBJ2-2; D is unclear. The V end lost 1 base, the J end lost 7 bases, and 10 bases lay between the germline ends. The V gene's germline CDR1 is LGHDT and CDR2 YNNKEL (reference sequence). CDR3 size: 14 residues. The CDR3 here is CASSQVDRNGELFF. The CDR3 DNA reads TGTGCCAGCAGCCAAGTAGATCGGAACGGGGAGCTGTTTTTT.

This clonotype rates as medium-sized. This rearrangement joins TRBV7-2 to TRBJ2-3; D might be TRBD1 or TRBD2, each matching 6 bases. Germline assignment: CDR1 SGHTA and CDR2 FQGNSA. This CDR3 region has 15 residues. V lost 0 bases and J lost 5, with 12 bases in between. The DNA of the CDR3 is TGTGCCAGCAGCTTAGCGGGGGGCCGTGGAGATACGCAGTATTTT. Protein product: CASSLAGGRGDTQYF.

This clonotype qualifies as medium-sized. CDR3 sequence (DNA): TGCGCCAGCAGATTCATCGTCGGGGGAAAACTGTTTTTT. Amino acid sequence: CASRFIVGGKLFF. The chain recombines TRBV5-1 with TRBJ1-4; D might be TRBD1 (5 bases). Germline values: CDR1 SGHRS, CDR2 YFSETQ. Between the trimmed V and J ends, which lost 5 bases and 10 bases, there was a span of 15 bases. This CDR3 has 13 residues.

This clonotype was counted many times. The CDR3 protein is CASSFAVRTDTQYF. CDR3 coding DNA: TGTGCCAGCAGCTTCGCGGTACGCACAGATACGCAGTATTTT. The V call is TRBV5-6, the J call TRBJ2-3; D uncertain. There are 14 residues in the CDR3. V lost 2 bases to trimming and J lost 1 base, with 8 bases between them. Germline V CDR1 and CDR2: SGHDT, YYEEEE.

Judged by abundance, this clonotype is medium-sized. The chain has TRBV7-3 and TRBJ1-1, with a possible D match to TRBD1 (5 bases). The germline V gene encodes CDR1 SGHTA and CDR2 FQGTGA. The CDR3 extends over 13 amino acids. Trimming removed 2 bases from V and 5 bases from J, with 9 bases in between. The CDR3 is CASSLQGRTEAFF. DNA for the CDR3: TGTGCCAGCAGCTTACAGGGTAGGACTGAAGCTTTCTTT.

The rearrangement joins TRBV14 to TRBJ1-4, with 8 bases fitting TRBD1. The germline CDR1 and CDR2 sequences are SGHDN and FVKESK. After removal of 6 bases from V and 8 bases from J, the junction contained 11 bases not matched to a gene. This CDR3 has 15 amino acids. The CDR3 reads CASRQTGELAEKLFF. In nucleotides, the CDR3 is TGTGCCAGCAGACAGACAGGGGAGTTAGCCGAAAAACTGTTTTTT.

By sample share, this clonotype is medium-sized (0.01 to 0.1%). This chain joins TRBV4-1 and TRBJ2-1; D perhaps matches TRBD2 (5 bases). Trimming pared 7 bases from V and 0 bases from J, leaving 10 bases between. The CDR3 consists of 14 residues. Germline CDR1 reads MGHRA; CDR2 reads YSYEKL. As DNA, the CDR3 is TGCGCCAGCAACCGGGGAACCTCCTACAATGAGCAGTTCTTC. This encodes CASNRGTSYNEQFF.

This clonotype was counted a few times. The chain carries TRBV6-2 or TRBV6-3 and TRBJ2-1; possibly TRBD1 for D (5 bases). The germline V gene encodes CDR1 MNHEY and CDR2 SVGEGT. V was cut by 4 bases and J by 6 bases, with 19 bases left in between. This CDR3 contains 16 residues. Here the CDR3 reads CASSLSDSWASNEQFF. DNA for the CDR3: TGTGCCAGCAGTTTATCAGACAGTTGGGCCTCCAATGAGCAGTTCTTC.

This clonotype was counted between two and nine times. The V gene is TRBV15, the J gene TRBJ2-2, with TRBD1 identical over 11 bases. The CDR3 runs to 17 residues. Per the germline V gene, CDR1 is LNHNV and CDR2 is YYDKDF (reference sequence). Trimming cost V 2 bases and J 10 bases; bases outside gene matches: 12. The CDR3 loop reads CATSRPRSDRGQEELFF. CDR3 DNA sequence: TGTGCCACCAGCAGACCCCGGTCGGACAGGGGGCAGGAGGAGCTGTTTTTT.

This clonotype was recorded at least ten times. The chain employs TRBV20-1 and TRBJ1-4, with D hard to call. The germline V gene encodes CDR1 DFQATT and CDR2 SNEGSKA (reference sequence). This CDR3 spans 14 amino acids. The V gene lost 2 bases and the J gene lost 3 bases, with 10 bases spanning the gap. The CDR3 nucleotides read TGCAGTGCTAGACTTGGCGGATCTAATGAAAAACTGTTTTTT. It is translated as CSARLGGSNEKLFF.

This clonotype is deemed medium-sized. The CDR3 spells CASSHGQREEKLFF. The CDR3 DNA sequence: TGTGCCAGCAGCCACGGGCAGAGAGAGGAAAAACTGTTTTTT. The V and J genes are TRBV4-2 and TRBJ1-4; unclear D gene. Trimming took 3 bases from V and 8 from J, leaving 13 bases between them. The CDR3 is 14 residues long. Germline V gene sequence: CDR1 LGHNA, CDR2 YNFKEQ.

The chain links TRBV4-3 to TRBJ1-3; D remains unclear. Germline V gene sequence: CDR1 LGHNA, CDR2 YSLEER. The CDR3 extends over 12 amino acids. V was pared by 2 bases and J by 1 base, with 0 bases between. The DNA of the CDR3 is TGCGCCAGCAGCCAATCTGGAAACACCATATATTTT. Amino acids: CASSQSGNTIYF.

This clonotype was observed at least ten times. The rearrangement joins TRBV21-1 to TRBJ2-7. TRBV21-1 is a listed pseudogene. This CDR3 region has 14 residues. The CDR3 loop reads CASSTRTQGDEQYF. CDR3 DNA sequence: TGTGCCAGCAGCACCAGGACCCAAGGCGACGAGCAGTACTTC.

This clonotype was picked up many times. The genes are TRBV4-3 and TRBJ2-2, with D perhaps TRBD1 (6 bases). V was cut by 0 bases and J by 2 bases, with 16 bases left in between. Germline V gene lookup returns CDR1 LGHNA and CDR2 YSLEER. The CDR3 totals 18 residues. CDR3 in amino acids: CASSQEAQGRANTGELFF. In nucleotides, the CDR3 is TGCGCCAGCAGCCAAGAGGCCCAGGGGAGAGCTAACACCGGGGAGCTGTTTTTT.

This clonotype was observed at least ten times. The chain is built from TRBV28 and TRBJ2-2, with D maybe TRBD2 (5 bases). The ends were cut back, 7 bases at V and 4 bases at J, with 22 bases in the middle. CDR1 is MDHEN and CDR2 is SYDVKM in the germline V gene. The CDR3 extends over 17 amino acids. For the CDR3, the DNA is TGTGCCAGCAATAATCCGCGGCGGGCAGGATTCACCGGGGAGCTGTTTTTT. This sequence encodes CASNNPRRAGFTGELFF.

Written as DNA, the CDR3 is TGCAGTGCTCTCAGGACAGTGCACACCTTC. This encodes CSALRTVHTF. This sequence joins TRBV20-1 and TRBJ1-2; tentatively, D is TRBD1 (6 bases). The CDR3 has 10 residues. Between the trimmed V and J ends, which lost 5 bases and 12 bases, there was a span of 13 bases. Germline V lookup: CDR1 DFQATT, CDR2 SNEGSKA (reference sequence).